The entry that follows covers one T cell receptor (beta chain) sequence. Its antigen is still unknown. The source of the sample is a study of CD8+ T cells in alopecia areata. Study details: Each of the treated patients was given oral tofacitinib, 5 to 10 mg twice daily, for moderate-to-severe alopecia areata. Treatment with tofacitinib (6 to 18 months) was followed by 6 months off drug. Study findings and constraints: More clonal than normal scalp was lesional scalp, particularly alopecia totalis/universalis.

Peripheral blood and lesional scalp punch biopsies were taken from alopecia areata patients. The V and J ends lost 1 base and 2 bases, in that order; junction bases with no gene match: 3. The germline V gene encodes CDR1 SNHLY and CDR2 FYNNEI. This CDR3 region has 15 residues. As the sequencing template, cDNA was produced by extracting RNA and reverse transcribing it. Clones were sequenced by immunoSEQ multiplex PCR, and TCRdb holds only the in-frame ones, with some missing. Of about 130,000 clones listed, roughly 54% are singletons. The sequence was obtained from a human donor with alopecia areata. The chain uses TRBV2 and TRBJ2-3; 7 bases map to TRBD2. The material sequenced was CD4+ T cells sorted from blood, taken at week 0. In DNA, the CDR3 is TGTGCCAGCAGTGAAGGCGGGGGAAACACAGATACGCAGTATTTT. It translates to CASSEGGGNTDTQYF.